Below are 29 T cell receptor beta chains sequenced from a single sample in a study of control samples from healthy donors and cancer patients (TCRdb year 2020). The receptor library was made with the immunoSEQ multiplex PCR assay. TCRdb carries this immuneACCESS record with in-frame sequences only. Its versions omit some clonotypes, under half of them owing to an unresolved V gene in the studies checked, with the rest unexplained. The sample table records about 17,000 clones; around 90% of these occur just once. The ten largest account for about 29% of the sample. Material: PBMCs. The receptors here all came from a man between 60 and 75 years old with head and neck cancer.

This rearrangement joins TRBV6-5 to TRBJ2-5; TRBD1 matches 8 bases. The CDR3 consists of 15 residues. The germline V gene encodes CDR1 MNHEY and CDR2 SVGAGI. V lost 7 bases, J lost 1 base, and 8 bases stayed unmatched. The CDR3 region is CASKGQGRPQETQYF. The DNA of the CDR3 is TGTGCCAGCAAAGGACAGGGTCGCCCCCAAGAGACCCAGTACTTC.

The chain combines TRBV12-3 or TRBV12-4 with TRBJ2-5; D uncertain. V gave up 2 bases and J gave up 4 bases, with 5 bases separating them. The CDR3 spans 12 residues. CDR3 DNA sequence: TGTGCCAGCAGTTTATCGGGAGAGACCCAGTACTTC. This translates into CASSLSGETQYF.

The chain recombines TRBV7-2 with TRBJ1-5; D perhaps matches TRBD1 (6 bases). CDR3 length equals 15 residues. Germline lookup yields CDR1 SGHTA and CDR2 FQGNSA. V shed 1 base and J shed 5 bases, with 12 bases lying between them. The CDR3 is CASSLGGQRYQPQHF. CDR3 coding DNA: TGTGCCAGCAGCTTAGGTGGACAGCGATATCAGCCCCAGCATTTT.

V and J are TRBV6-5 and TRBJ2-5; 8 positions agree with TRBD2. V lost 0 bases, J lost 5 bases, and 5 bases stayed unmatched. There are 15 residues in the CDR3. From germline, CDR1 is MNHEY and CDR2 SVGAGI. The CDR3 DNA reads as TGTGCCAGCAGTTACTCATCTAGCGGGTATGAGACCCAGTACTTC. It encodes CASSYSSSGYETQYF.

V is TRBV5-1 and J is TRBJ2-1; 7 bases agree with TRBD1. This CDR3 has 15 residues. V lost 2 bases, J lost 5 bases, and 7 bases stayed unmatched. Germline CDR1 and CDR2: SGHRS and YFSETQ. CDR3 in amino acids: CASSFLGQEHNEQFF. The CDR3 DNA is TGCGCCAGCAGCTTTCTCGGACAGGAGCACAATGAGCAGTTCTTC.

This clone was found once. In nucleotides, the CDR3 is TGTGCCAGCAGCCCGACCGTCCTCACTGAAGCTTTCTTT. Translated, it gives CASSPTVLTEAFF. This chain uses TRBV7-3 with TRBJ1-1; no clear D. There are 13 residues in the CDR3. V lost 5 bases and J lost 4, with 11 bases in between. Germline V CDR1 and CDR2: SGHTA, FQGTGA.

The chain employs TRBV10-3 and TRBJ2-2; 9 positions match TRBD2. Germline trimming cut 4 bases from V and 0 bases from J; bases unmatched to any gene: 3. This CDR3 contains 16 residues. Germline-derived CDR1 and CDR2 are ENHRY and SYGVKD. CDR3 loop: CAISVSGGTNTGELFF. The CDR3 DNA sequence: TGTGCCATCAGTGTTAGCGGGGGAACGAACACCGGGGAGCTGTTTTTT.

In this sample, this clone turned up once. The V call is TRBV3-1 (or the pseudogene TRBV3-2), the J call TRBJ2-7, with 9 bases aligning to TRBD1. V was pared by 0 bases and J by 4 bases, with 7 bases of the junction left unmatched. Germline V lookup: CDR1 LGHDT, CDR2 YNNKEL (reference sequence). The length of the CDR3 is 16 residues. DNA of the CDR3: TGTGCCAGCAGCCAAGACTCGGGACAGGGAAAATACGAGCAGTACTTC. It encodes CASSQDSGQGKYEQYF.

The chain links TRBV19 to TRBJ1-3; D possibly corresponds to TRBD1 (5 bases). The germline CDR1 and CDR2 sequences are LNHDA and SQIVND (reference sequence). The CDR3 sequence is 18 residues long. V gave up 8 bases and J gave up 0 bases, with 23 bases separating them. The CDR3 region is CASAQVGARTSSGNTIYF. The CDR3 DNA reads TGTGCCAGTGCCCAAGTTGGGGCCCGCACTAGCTCTGGAAACACCATATATTTT.

The sample holds one count of this clone. The CDR3 sequence is CASSREVAGGGHTQYF. Written as DNA, the CDR3 is TGTGCCAGCAGCCGAGAGGTAGCGGGGGGAGGGCATACGCAGTATTTT. The chain has TRBV3-1 (or the pseudogene TRBV3-2) and TRBJ2-3; 10 bases are shared with TRBD2. The CDR3 covers 16 residues. The V gene end was trimmed by 4 bases and the J gene end by 7 bases; junction bases not matched to a gene: 11. Germline values: CDR1 LGHDT, CDR2 YNNKEL (reference sequence).

The chain joins TRBV6-5 to TRBJ1-1, with 7 nucleotides matching TRBD1. Unmatched junction bases numbered 7, after V lost 8 bases and J lost 4 bases. CDR3 length: 13 residues. CDR1 is MNHEY, CDR2 SVGAGI, per germline. The CDR3 region has the DNA TGTGCCAGCTCCCTACAGGGGAGCACTGAAGCTTTCTTT. Protein product: CASSLQGSTEAFF.

The chain is built from TRBV6-5 and TRBJ2-3, with D possibly matching TRBD2 (6 bases). Trimming took 0 bases from V and 6 from J, leaving 7 bases between them. The germline V gene encodes CDR1 MNHEY and CDR2 SVGAGI. The CDR3 is 13 amino acids. The CDR3 nucleotides read TGTGCCAGCAGTTACTCGGAGGGGGATACGCAGTATTTT. Its protein product is CASSYSEGDTQYF.

This clone was seen a few times. This chain links TRBV4-2 with TRBJ2-1; D perhaps matches TRBD2 (5 bases). The CDR3 spans 15 residues. With 4 bases removed from V and 4 bases from J, the gap between germline ends came to 14 bases. Germline CDR1 is LGHNA and CDR2 is YNFKEQ. The CDR3 is CASSPDYRSYNEQFF. The CDR3 region has the DNA TGTGCCAGCAGCCCCGACTACCGAAGTTACAATGAGCAGTTCTTC.

CDR3 nucleotides: TGTGCCAGCTCAGCCGACAGGGCTGGGGCCAACGTCCTGACTTTC. It yields the protein CASSADRAGANVLTF. The genes are TRBV18 and TRBJ2-6, with 7 bases lining up with TRBD1. Germline V gene data show CDR1 as KGHSH and CDR2 as LQKENI. V shed 5 bases and J 2 bases; nucleotides not matched to a gene: 3. This CDR3 region has 15 residues.

The V gene is TRBV12-5, the J gene TRBJ1-1, with TRBD1 matching 7 bases. The germline V gene has CDR1 LGHNT and CDR2 FRNRAP. CDR3 size: 14 residues. The junction had 11 bases not matched to a gene; V was cut back by 5 bases and J by 8 bases. CDR3 residues: CASGQGEHWREAFF. The CDR3 DNA follows: TGTGCTAGTGGTCAGGGGGAACATTGGAGGGAAGCTTTCTTT. Based on the CDR3 plus reference TRBV12-5 and TRBJ1-1, the full variable domain is DARVTQTPRHKVTEMGQEVTMRCQPILGHNTVFWYRQTMMQGLELLAYFRNRAPLDDSGMPKDRFSAEMPDATLATLKIQPSEPRDSAVYFCASGQGEHWREAFFGQGTRLTVV.

The chain couples TRBV5-1 to TRBJ2-1, with D possibly TRBD2 on 7 matching bases. The V end was cut by 4 bases, the J end by 7 bases, with 21 bases between. CDR3 length: 16 residues. Germline CDR1 SGHRS, CDR2 YFSETQ. CDR3 coding DNA: TGCGCCAGCAGCCAAGCAAGGGGGGGCCTGAGGAATGAGCAGTTCTTC. This codes for CASSQARGGLRNEQFF.

The rearrangement links TRBV19 to TRBJ2-1, with D possibly matching TRBD2 (7 bases). Germline CDR1 and CDR2: LNHDA and SQIVND (reference sequence). The CDR3 totals 18 residues. V was trimmed by 5 bases and J by 4 bases, leaving 24 bases between them. As DNA, the CDR3 is TGTGCCAGTAGTGACGGAGGGGGAGGGCCCCTATTATACAATGAGCAGTTCTTC. Translated: CASSDGGGGPLLYNEQFF.

This chain links TRBV10-3 with TRBJ2-7; D perhaps matches TRBD2 (5 bases). Trimming stripped 10 bases from V and 0 bases from J, with 13 bases between. This CDR3 has 13 residues. Germline V gene lookup returns CDR1 ENHRY and CDR2 SYGVKD. CDR3 residues: CATGRSASYEQYF. The CDR3 nucleotides read TGTGCCACGGGAAGGAGCGCCTCCTACGAGCAGTACTTC.

V is TRBV10-2 and J is TRBJ2-1, with 9 positions matching TRBD2. The junction had 11 bases not matched to a gene; V was cut back by 2 bases and J by 0 bases. Per germline, CDR1 WSHSY and CDR2 SAAADI. This CDR3 contains 19 residues. This chain's CDR3 is CASSEPRSGGPSSYNEQFF. In DNA, the CDR3 is TGCGCCAGCAGTGAGCCCCGGAGCGGGGGGCCAAGCTCCTACAATGAGCAGTTCTTC.

The gene calls are TRBV5-1 and TRBJ2-3; D assignment may be TRBD1 or TRBD2 (7 bases each). Trimming cost V 8 bases and J 0 bases, with 10 bases left between them. Per germline, CDR1 SGHRS and CDR2 YFSETQ. This CDR3 has 13 amino acids. CDR3: CASQGGSTDTQYF. CDR3 bases: TGCGCCAGTCAGGGGGGGAGCACAGATACGCAGTATTTT. The whole variable domain, filled in from reference TRBV5-1 and TRBJ2-3, reads KAGVTQTPRYLIKTRGQQVTLSCSPISGHRSVSWYQQTPGQGLQFLFEYFSETQRNKGNFPGRFSGRQFSNSRSEMNVSTLELGDSALYLCASQGGSTDTQYFGPGTRLTVL.

The chain's CDR3 is CASNHRWGETQYF. The CDR3 DNA is TGTGCCAGTAACCACCGATGGGGGGAGACCCAGTACTTC. The genes are TRBV19 and TRBJ2-5; D is perhaps TRBD1 or TRBD2 (5 bases each). V was cut by 7 bases and J by 5 bases, with 14 bases left in between. This CDR3 is 13 amino acids long. Per the germline V gene, CDR1 is LNHDA and CDR2 is SQIVND (reference sequence).

V and J are TRBV7-8 and TRBJ2-7; 12 bases fit TRBD1. From germline, CDR1 is SGHVS and CDR2 FQNEAQ. The J segment lost 7 bases and the V segment lost 5 bases, leaving 12 bases of the junction unmatched. There are 16 residues in the CDR3. The DNA for the CDR3 is TGTGCCAGCAGCCCCCCTCGGGACAGGGGGCGTTTGGAGCAGTACTTC. Its translation: CASSPPRDRGRLEQYF. Full variable domain (rest looked up from reference TRBV7-8 and TRBJ2-7): GAGVSQSPRYKVAKRGQDVALRCDPISGHVSLFWYQQALGQGPEFLTYFQNEAQLDKSGLPSDRFFAERPEGSVSTLKIQRTQQEDSAVYLCASSPPRDRGRLEQYFGPGTRLTVT.

The gene calls are TRBV11-3 and TRBJ1-1, with a weak D call TRBD1 (6 bases). Looked up from germline, CDR1 is SGHNT and CDR2 is YENEEA. The germline V and J ends were trimmed by 6 bases and 5 bases, with 13 bases remaining between them. The CDR3 covers 13 residues. CDR3 residues: CASSAHRVTEAFF. The CDR3 DNA is TGTGCCAGCAGTGCTCACAGGGTAACTGAAGCTTTCTTT.

This clone has only a few counts. The gene calls are TRBV6-1 and TRBJ2-1; D is unresolved. The CDR3 spans 16 residues. CDR1 and CDR2 from the germline V gene are MNHNS and SASEGT. V was trimmed by 0 bases and J by 2 bases, leaving 11 bases between them. CDR3 residues: CASSEAETATYNEQFF. Here the CDR3 DNA reads TGTGCCAGCAGTGAAGCGGAAACCGCCACCTACAATGAGCAGTTCTTC.

The rearrangement joins TRBV5-6 to TRBJ2-5; D is undetermined. In germline, CDR1 is SGHDT, CDR2 YYEEEE. The CDR3 loop spans 14 amino acids. The germline V and J ends were trimmed by 2 bases and 2 bases, with 10 bases remaining between them. CDR3 loop: CASSFANQQETQYF. The CDR3 DNA reads as TGTGCCAGCAGCTTTGCGAACCAACAAGAGACCCAGTACTTC.

This clone was picked up one time. V usage is TRBV3-1 (or the pseudogene TRBV3-2) and J usage is TRBJ2-1; 16 bases agree with TRBD2. The germline V gene has CDR1 LGHDT and CDR2 YNNKEL (reference sequence). The J segment lost 8 bases and the V segment lost 5 bases, leaving 15 bases of the junction unmatched. CDR3 length equals 19 residues. For the CDR3, the DNA is TGTGCCAGCAGCTTCGGGACTAGCGGGGGGGGCCCATTTTCCGATGAGCAGTTCTTC. Protein: CASSFGTSGGGPFSDEQFF.

The V call is TRBV29-1, the J call TRBJ1-1; the match to TRBD1 covers 8 bases. CDR3 size: 14 residues. V dropped 5 bases and J dropped 4; count of bases not matched to a gene: 9. The germline V gene has CDR1 SQVTM and CDR2 ANQGSEA. The CDR3 nucleotides are TGCAGCGTTATTAGACAGGGGACGGCCACTGAAGCTTTCTTT. Amino acids: CSVIRQGTATEAFF.

The DNA of the CDR3 is TGTGCCAGCATGGCCAGGGGAAGAGATACGCAGTATTTT. Its protein is CASMARGRDTQYF. The V and J genes are TRBV2 and TRBJ2-3, with a tentative D call TRBD1 (6 bases). Germline V gene lookup returns CDR1 SNHLY and CDR2 FYNNEI. The CDR3 has 13 residues. V gave up 7 bases and J gave up 5 bases, with 13 bases separating them.

The chain couples TRBV18 to TRBJ2-1, with 7 nucleotides matching TRBD1. Looked up from germline, CDR1 is KGHSH and CDR2 is LQKENI. The trim removed 2 bases at V and 4 bases at J, leaving 17 bases unmatched. CDR3 length: 19 amino acids. CDR3 protein: CASSPGDRFKKGPYNEQFF. The CDR3 DNA sequence: TGTGCCAGCTCACCAGGGGACAGATTCAAAAAAGGCCCTTACAATGAGCAGTTCTTC.